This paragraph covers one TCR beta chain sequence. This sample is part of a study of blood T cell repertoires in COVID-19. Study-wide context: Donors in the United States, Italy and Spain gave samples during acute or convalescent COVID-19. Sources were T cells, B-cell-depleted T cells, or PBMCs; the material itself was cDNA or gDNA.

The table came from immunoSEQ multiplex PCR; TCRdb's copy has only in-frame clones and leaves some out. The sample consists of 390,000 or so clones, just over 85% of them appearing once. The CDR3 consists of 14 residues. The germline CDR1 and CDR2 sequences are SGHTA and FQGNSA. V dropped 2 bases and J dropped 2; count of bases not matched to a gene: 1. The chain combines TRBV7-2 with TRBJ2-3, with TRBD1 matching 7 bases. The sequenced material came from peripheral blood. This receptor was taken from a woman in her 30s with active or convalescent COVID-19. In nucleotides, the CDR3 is TGTGCCAGCAGCTTAAGGGGGCTCACAGATACGCAGTATTTT. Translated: CASSLRGLTDTQYF.